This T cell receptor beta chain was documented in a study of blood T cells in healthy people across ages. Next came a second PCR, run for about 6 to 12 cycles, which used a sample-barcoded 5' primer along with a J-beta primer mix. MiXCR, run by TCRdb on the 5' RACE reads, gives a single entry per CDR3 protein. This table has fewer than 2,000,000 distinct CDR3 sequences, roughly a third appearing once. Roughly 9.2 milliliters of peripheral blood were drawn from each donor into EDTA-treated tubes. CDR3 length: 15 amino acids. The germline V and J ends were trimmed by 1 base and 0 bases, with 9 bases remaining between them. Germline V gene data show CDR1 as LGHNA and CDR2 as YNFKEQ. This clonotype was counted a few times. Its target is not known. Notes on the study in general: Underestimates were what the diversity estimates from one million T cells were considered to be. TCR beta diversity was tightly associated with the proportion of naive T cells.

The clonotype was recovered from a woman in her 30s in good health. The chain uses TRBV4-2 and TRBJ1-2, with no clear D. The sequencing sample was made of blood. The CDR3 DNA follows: TGTGCCAGCAGCCAAGGATCCACCGCTAACTATGGCTACACCTTC. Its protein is CASSQGSTANYGYTF.